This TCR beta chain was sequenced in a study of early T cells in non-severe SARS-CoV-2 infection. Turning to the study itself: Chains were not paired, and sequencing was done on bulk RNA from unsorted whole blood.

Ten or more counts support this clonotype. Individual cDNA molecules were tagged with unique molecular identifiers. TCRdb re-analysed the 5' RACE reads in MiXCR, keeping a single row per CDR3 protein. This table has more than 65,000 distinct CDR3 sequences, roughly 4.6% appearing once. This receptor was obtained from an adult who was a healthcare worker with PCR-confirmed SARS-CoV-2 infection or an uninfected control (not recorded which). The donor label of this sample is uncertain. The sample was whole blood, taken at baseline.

This CDR3 is CASSIGQGRLNTRQYF. As DNA, the CDR3 is TGTGCCAGCAGCATCGGACAGGGTCGCCTCAATACGAGGCAGTACTTC. The chain employs TRBV7-2 and TRBJ2-7, with 8 bases identical to TRBD1. The CDR3 is 16 residues long. CDR1 and CDR2 (germline): SGHTA, FQGNSA. After removal of 5 bases from V and 9 bases from J, the junction contained 18 bases not matched to a gene.